The clone carrying this TCR beta chain occurred a few times. What was amplified from RNA transcripts were TCR beta CDR3 regions. During a first-round RT-PCR of the TCR CDR3, the HTBI primer set was used. Each CDR3 protein gets one entry after TCRdb re-called the multiplex PCR reads with MiXCR. This sample has hundreds of thousands of distinct CDR3 sequences, with 15% to 18% found just once. This entry comes from a study of T cells in Graves' hyperthyroidism and ophthalmopathy. Looked up from germline, CDR1 is SGHTA and CDR2 is FQGNSA. V dropped 2 bases and J dropped 4; count of bases not matched to a gene: 18. The CDR3 runs 19 residues.

Material: blood. This TCR was sampled from a woman under 30 with Graves' hyperthyroidism that later progressed to Graves' ophthalmopathy. The V call is TRBV7-2, the J call TRBJ1-1, with 8 positions matching TRBD1. DNA for the CDR3: TGTGCCAGCAGCTTAAAACCGGGGACAGGACTCCGTGTTCGCACTGAAGCTTTCTTT. It encodes CASSLKPGTGLRVRTEAFF.